This TCR beta chain emerged from a study of shared clonotypes between healthy human individuals (dated by TCRdb to the early 2020s). Background for the entire study: The cohort comprised two women and a few men aged 18 to 49 years. The study deeply sequenced blood TCR repertoires of five healthy adults to estimate repertoire size and the extent of clonotype sharing between individuals. Different laboratories and diverse techniques were used to prepare libraries and sequence TCR repertoires, to increase sequencing depth and limit assay-specific biases. Between about 0.8 and 9 billion PBMCs per donor were obtained by leukapheresis. What the research found in general, with its limitations: Pairwise subsampling led to the expectation that sequencing depth would affect the degree of clonotype sharing among donors. The genetic and exposure-history diversity represented was limited by the small number of donors. Only blood was sampled, and tissue TCR repertoires likely differ from those in blood.

TCR CDR3 regions were amplified from genomic DNA by multiplex PCR using the deep immunoSEQ assay. Genomic DNA extracted from each cell subset was distributed evenly over all wells of several immunoSEQ 96-well plates, and each plate served as one replicate. For unsorted PBMC, each replicate PCR was loaded with roughly 330 ng genomic DNA, equivalent to around 30,000 T cell genomes. Ten immunoSEQ deep assay plates were used to sequence unsorted PBMC genomic DNA. Purified libraries were measured with a Qubit 3.0 fluorometer, size-checked on a Bioanalyzer 2100, and measured again with the KAPA Library Quantification kit. Every immunoSEQ 96-well plate was sequenced on a dedicated single-read 150-cycle Illumina NextSeq 550 flow cell. The paper's processing steps were these. Because the immunoSEQ output included only junctional sequences and no quality scores, the filtering could not be the same as the filtering used for full-length reads. To assign V/J genes and CDR3, sequences were annotated against IMGT germline references using PyIR, a Python wrapper for IgBLAST v1.9. Reads were removed for weak V/J assignments (E-value above 1e-6), missing CDR3, stop codons, out-of-frame junctions, or ambiguous translated residues. V3J clonotypes were defined by identical inferred V gene, J gene, and CDR3 amino acid sequence. Percentage overlap between repertoires was calculated by dividing the number of shared unique clonotypes by the size of the smaller repertoire. Repertoire richness was assessed with RTK rarefaction, the Chao1 estimator, and Recon v2.1 estimates of unobserved clonotypes. TCRdb retrieved this table from immuneACCESS and kept in-frame rearrangements only. Not all clones are present; in checked studies, unresolved V genes account for under half, and no reason is known for the remainder. V and J calls and clone size follow that table, whereas D and trimming were derived from the DNA. A total of some 500,000 clones appear in this sample, about 74% of them only once. The ten largest clones capture 12% of the sample.

Healthy HIV-negative adults with no recently reported acute infections or vaccinations were included as donors. Only Caucasian adults living in Nashville, Tennessee, USA were represented among the donors. For unsorted samples, about 90 million PBMCs were counted and genomic DNA was extracted with the QIAamp DNA Blood Mini kit. Blood was obtained by leukapheresis, after which PBMCs were separated by Ficoll-Histopaque density gradient centrifugation and cryopreserved in liquid nitrogen vapor phase. On this clone: Its cognate antigen has yet to be identified. The sample holds no much larger clone one base away, and base qualities are not on file.

The CDR3 measures 16 amino acids from cysteine to phenylalanine. Only the CDR3 DNA is retained, 48 bases long and in frame from the first base. Between the V and J ends, shortened by 3 bases and 4 bases respectively, the junction contains 15 bases. CDR1 and CDR2 (MDHEN, SYDVKM) derive from the germline V gene. Material: PBMCs. This chain joins TRBV28 to TRBJ2-2; matching of 6 bases hints at TRBD2 as the D gene. This receptor was taken from a woman between 35 and 50 years old in good health. Some clones in this sample may be carry-over from other donors' samples. For the CDR3, the sequence is CASSLGKSGVTGELFF. The nucleotide sequence is TGTGCCAGCAGTTTGGGGAAATCGGGGGTCACCGGGGAGCTGTTTTTT.